The clone carrying this T cell receptor (beta chain) was counted many times. The investigators amplified TCR beta CDR3 regions from RNA transcripts. With the HTBI primer set, the TCR CDR3 went through a first round of RT-PCR. Each CDR3 protein gets one entry after TCRdb re-called the multiplex PCR reads with MiXCR. This sample has some 570,000 distinct CDR3 sequences, with about 15% found just once. An approximately 10 ml volume of fresh peripheral blood provided the PBMCs. The CDR3 has 14 residues. Per germline, CDR1 MNHNS and CDR2 SASEGT. With 6 bases removed from V and 1 base from J, the gap between germline ends came to 12 bases. The record originates from a study of T cells in Graves' hyperthyroidism and ophthalmopathy.

The material sequenced was blood. The TCR comes from a woman aged 18-29 years with Graves' ophthalmopathy. The chain combines TRBV6-1 with TRBJ1-1; perhaps TRBD1 as D (6 bases). CDR3 bases: TGTGCCAGCAGGCCCGGGACAAGGAACACTGAAGCTTTCTTT. Its protein is CASRPGTRNTEAFF.